This T cell receptor beta chain came from a study of vaccination effects on CD4 cells after COVID-19. The wider study: Sampling occurred a median 72 days post second dose, range 14 to 241. A few million PBMC were placed in each well, which was supplemented with 10 IU/ml IL-2 and about 10 ug/ml peptides. Broader study findings: Among infection- and vaccine-induced clones, marked clonal contraction occurred late after vaccination.

About this clone itself: What it recognizes is unknown.

Measured with immunoSEQ multiplex PCR; TCRdb has only the in-frame clones, and not every one. Among 50,000 to 80,000 clones listed, more than 60% were seen once. Scientists isolated CD4+ T cells after a roughly nine-day culture period ended. Everyone in the study got two shots of either the BNT162b2 or mRNA-1273 vaccine. A half-medium replacement with IL-2 medium was carried out on days 3 and 7. Sample: CD4+ T cells from PBMCs cultured without peptide, taken after COVID-19 vaccination. The source of this sequence is a human donor who received a COVID-19 vaccine.

The CDR3 DNA is TGTGCCAGCAGCTTAGCGCCACAGGGTCCCTATAATTCACCCCTCCACTTT. Translated: CASSLAPQGPYNSPLHF. The chain combines TRBV7-2 with TRBJ1-6; a possible D gene is TRBD1 (6 bases). Trimming cost V 0 bases and J 2 bases, with 11 bases left between them. The CDR3 loop spans 17 amino acids. The germline gives CDR1 SGHTA, CDR2 FQGNSA. Full variable domain (remainder filled in from reference TRBV7-2 and TRBJ1-6): GAGVSQSPSNKVTEKGKDVELRCDPISGHTALYWYRQSLGQGLEFLIYFQGNSAPDKSGLPSDRFSAERTGGSVSTLTIQRTQQEDSAVYLCASSLAPQGPYNSPLHFGNGTRLTVT.